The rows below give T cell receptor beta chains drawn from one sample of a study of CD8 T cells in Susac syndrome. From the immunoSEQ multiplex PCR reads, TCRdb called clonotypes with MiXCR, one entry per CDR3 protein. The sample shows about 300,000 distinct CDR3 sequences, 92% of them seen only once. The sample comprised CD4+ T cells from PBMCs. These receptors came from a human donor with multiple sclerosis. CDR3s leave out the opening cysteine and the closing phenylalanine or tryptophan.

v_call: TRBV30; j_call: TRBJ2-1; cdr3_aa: AWSVDGPAEQF
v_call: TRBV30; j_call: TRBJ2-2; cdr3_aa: AWRRQGANTGELF
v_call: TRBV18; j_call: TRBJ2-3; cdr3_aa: ASSPTRAGGGTDTQY
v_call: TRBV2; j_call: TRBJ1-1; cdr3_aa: ASSAQGMFTEAF
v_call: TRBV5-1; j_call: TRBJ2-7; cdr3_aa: ASSLDESYEQY
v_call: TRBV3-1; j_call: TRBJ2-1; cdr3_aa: ASRLDGEQF
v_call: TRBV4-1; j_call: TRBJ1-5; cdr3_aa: ASSQVPRVISNQPQH
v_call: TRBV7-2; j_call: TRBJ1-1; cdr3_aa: ASNRVWGEAF
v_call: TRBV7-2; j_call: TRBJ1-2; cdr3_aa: ASRDDRGLQDRYT
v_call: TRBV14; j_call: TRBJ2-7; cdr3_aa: ASSPYKGAYEQY
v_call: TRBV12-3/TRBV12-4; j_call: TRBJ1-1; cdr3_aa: ASSYLPGYTEAF
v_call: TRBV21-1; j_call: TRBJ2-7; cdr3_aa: ASSKKTSGFHYEQY
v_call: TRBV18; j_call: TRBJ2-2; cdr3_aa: ASSPGQHGELF
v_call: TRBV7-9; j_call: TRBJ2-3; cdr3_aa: ASSLEVGNTQY
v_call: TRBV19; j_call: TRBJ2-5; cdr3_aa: ASSNRGLETQY
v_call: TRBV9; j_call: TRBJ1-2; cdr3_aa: ASSIRQFYGYT
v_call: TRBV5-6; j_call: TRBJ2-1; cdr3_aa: ASSYRGPGREQF
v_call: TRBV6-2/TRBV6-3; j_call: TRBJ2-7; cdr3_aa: ASSLQAGAYEQY
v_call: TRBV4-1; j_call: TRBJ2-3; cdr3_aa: ASSQGYRDNTDTQY
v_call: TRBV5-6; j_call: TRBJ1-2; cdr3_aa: ASSLGATGGIYGYT
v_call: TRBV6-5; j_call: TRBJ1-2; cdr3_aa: ASSYSGRGNHYT
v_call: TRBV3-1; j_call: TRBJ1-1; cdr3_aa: ASSPETGTEAF
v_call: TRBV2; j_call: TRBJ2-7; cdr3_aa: ASGPGLVGEQY
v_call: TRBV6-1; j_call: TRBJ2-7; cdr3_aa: ASSPRRGSGKDEQY
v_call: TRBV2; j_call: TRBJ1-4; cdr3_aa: ASTGLLNEKLF
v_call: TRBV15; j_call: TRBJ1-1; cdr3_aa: ATSRVVGNTEAF
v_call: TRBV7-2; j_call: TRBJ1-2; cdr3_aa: ASSLVRGTYNYGYT
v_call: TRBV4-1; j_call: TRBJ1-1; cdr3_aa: ASSPRGFMNTEAF
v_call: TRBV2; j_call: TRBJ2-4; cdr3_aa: ASKKELAKNIQY
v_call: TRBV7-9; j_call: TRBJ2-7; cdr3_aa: ASSLDPMRRAGAYEQY
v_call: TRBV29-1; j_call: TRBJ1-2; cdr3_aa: SAGDGYT
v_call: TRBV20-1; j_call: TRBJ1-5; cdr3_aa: SARTIGTGNQPQH
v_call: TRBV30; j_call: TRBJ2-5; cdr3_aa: AWSDTRTWGGGETQY
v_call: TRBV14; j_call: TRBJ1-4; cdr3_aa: ASSQLGSEKLF
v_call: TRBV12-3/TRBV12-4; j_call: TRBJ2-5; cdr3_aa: ASSLDGTGGETQY
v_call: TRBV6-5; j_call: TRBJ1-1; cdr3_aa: ASSYAAGLVRNTEAF